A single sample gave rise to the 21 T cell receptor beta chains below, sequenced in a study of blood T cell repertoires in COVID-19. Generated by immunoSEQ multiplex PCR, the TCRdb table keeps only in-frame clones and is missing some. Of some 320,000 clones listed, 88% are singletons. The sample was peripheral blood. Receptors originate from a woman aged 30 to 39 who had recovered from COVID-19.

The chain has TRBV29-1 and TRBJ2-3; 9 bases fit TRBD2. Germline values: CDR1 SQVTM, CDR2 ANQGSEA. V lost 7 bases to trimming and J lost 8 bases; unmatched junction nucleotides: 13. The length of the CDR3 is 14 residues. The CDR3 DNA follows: TGCAGCGCCGTGTCCAGCGGGGGGCAGGCTACGCAGTATTTT. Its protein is CSAVSSGGQATQYF.

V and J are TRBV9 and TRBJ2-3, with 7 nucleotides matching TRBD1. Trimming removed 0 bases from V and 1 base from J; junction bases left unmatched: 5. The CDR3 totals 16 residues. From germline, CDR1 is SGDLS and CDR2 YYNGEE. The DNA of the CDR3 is TGTGCCAGCAGCGTAGGACCGACAGGGCGCACAGATACGCAGTATTTT. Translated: CASSVGPTGRTDTQYF.

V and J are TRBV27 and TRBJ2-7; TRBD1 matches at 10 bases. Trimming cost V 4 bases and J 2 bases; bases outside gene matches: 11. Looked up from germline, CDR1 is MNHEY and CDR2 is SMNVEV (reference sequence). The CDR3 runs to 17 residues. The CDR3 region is CASSSQSGTGVPYEQYF. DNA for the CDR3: TGTGCCAGCAGTTCCCAATCCGGGACAGGGGTACCCTACGAGCAGTACTTC.

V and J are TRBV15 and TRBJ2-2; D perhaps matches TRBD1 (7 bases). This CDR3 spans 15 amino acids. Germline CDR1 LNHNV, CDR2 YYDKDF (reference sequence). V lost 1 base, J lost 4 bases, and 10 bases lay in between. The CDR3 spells CATSRAGGRTGELFF. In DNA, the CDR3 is TGTGCCACCAGCAGAGCAGGGGGGCGCACCGGGGAGCTGTTTTTT.

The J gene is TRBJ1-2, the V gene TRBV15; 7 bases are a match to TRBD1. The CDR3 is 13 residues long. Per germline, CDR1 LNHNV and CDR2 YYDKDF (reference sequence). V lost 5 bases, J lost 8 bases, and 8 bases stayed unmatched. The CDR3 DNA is TGTGCCACCAGCCACGACAGGGTGTCCGGCTACACCTTC. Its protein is CATSHDRVSGYTF.

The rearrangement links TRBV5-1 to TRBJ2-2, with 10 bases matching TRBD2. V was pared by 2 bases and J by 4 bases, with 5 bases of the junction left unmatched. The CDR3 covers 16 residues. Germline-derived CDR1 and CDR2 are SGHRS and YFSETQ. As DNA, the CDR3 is TGCGCCAGCAGCTTAAGCGGGGGGGCCGGCACCGGGGAGCTGTTTTTT. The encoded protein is CASSLSGGAGTGELFF.

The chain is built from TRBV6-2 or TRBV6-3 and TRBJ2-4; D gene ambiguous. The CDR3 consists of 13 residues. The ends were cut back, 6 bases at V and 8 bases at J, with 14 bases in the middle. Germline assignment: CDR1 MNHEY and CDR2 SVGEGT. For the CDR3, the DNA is TGTGCCAGCAGGTACCGGGTTCGCGACATTCAGTACTTC. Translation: CASRYRVRDIQYF.

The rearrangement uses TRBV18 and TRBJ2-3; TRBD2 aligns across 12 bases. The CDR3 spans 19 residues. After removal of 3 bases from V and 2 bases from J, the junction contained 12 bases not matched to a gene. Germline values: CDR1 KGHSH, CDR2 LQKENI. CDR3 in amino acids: CASSPSLAGGTIATDTQYF. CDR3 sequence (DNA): TGTGCCAGCTCACCTTCACTAGCGGGGGGCACCATAGCCACAGATACGCAGTATTTT.

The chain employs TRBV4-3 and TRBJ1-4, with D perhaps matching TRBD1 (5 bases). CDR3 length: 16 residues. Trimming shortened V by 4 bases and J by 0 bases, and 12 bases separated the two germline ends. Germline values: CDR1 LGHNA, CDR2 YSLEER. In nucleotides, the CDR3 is TGCGCCAGCAGCCCCCTCGTAGGGGCAACTAATGAAAAACTGTTTTTT. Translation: CASSPLVGATNEKLFF.

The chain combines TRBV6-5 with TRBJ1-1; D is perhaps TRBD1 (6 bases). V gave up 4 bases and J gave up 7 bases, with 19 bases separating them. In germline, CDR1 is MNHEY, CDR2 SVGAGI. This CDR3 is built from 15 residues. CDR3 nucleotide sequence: TGTGCCAGCAGTTTCCGGGACACCGATGAGGGTGAAGCTTTCTTT. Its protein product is CASSFRDTDEGEAFF.

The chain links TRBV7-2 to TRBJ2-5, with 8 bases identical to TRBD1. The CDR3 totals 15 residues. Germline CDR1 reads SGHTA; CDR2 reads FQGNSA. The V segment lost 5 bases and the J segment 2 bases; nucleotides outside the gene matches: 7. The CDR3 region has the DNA TGTGCCAGCAGCCCGAGCAGGGGGCGGCAAGAGACCCAGTACTTC. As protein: CASSPSRGRQETQYF.

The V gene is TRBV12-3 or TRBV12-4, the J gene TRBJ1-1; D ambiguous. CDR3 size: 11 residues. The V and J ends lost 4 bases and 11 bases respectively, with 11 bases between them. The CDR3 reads CASSSSEEAFF. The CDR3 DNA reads TGTGCCAGCAGTTCGTCGGAGGAGGCTTTCTTT.

This chain's CDR3 is CAWASRVNGYTF. CDR3 DNA sequence: TGTGCCTGGGCCTCAAGAGTCAATGGCTACACCTTC. The chain couples TRBV30 to TRBJ1-2; D is unclear. This CDR3 region has 12 residues. The V gene's germline CDR1 is GTSNPN and CDR2 SVGIG (reference sequence). Trimming took off 5 bases at V and 6 bases at J, with 13 bases between the two ends.

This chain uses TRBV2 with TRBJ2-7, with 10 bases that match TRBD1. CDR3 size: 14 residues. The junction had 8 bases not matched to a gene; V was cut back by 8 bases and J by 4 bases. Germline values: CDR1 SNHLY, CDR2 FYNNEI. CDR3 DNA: TGTGCCAGCCGTCAGGACAGGGGGACTTACGAGCAGTACTTC. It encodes CASRQDRGTYEQYF.

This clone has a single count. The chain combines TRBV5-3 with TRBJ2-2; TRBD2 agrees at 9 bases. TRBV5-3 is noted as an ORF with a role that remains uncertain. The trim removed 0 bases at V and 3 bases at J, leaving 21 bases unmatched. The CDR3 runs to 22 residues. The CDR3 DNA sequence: TGTGCCAGAAGCTTGGGACTAGCGGACCTGAAGATGCCGGCTCGGGACACCGGGGAGCTGTTTTTT. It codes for CARSLGLADLKMPARDTGELFF.

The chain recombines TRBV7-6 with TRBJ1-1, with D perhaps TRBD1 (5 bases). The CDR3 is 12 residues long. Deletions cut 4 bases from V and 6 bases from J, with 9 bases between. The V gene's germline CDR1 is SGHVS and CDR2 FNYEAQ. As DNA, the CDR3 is TGTGCCAGCAGCTCGGACATGTCTGAAGCTTTCTTT. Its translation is CASSSDMSEAFF. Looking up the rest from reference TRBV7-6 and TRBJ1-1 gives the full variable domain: GAGVSQSPRYKVTKRGQDVALRCDPISGHVSLYWYRQALGQGPEFLTYFNYEAQQDKSGLPNDRFSAERPEGSISTLTIQRTEQRDSAMYRCASSSDMSEAFFGQGTRLTVV.

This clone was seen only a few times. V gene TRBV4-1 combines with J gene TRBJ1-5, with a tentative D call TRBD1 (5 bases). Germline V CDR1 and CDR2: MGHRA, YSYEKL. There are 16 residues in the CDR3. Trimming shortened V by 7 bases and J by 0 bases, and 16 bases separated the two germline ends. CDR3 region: CASTPGGAYSNQPQHF. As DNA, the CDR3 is TGCGCCAGCACACCAGGAGGGGCTTATAGCAATCAGCCCCAGCATTTT.

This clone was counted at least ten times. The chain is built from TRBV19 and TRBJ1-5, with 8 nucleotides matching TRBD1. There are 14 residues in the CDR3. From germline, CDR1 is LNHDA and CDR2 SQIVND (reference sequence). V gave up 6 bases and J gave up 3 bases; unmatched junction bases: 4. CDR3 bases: TGTGCCAGTAGCGGCAGGGGGCTCAATCAGCCCCAGCATTTT. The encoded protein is CASSGRGLNQPQHF.

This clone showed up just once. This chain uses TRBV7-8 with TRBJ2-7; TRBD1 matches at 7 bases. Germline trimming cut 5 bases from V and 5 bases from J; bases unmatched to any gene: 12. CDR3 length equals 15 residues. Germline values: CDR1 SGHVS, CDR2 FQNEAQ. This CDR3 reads CASSIPQDRIHEQYF. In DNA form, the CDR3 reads TGTGCCAGCAGCATTCCCCAGGACAGGATCCACGAGCAGTACTTC.

The CDR3 sequence: CASRPGTMFSGNTIYF. CDR3 coding DNA: TGTGCCAGTAGGCCCGGGACAATGTTCTCTGGAAACACCATATATTTT. The chain has TRBV19 and TRBJ1-3; D perhaps matches TRBD1 (6 bases). Trimming shortened V by 6 bases and J by 0 bases, and 15 bases separated the two germline ends. Germline V gene sequence: CDR1 LNHDA, CDR2 SQIVND (reference sequence). This CDR3 is built from 16 residues.

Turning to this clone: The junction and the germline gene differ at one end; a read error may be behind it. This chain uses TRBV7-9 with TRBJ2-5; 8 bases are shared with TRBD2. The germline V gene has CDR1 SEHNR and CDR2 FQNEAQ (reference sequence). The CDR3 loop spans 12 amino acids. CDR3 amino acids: CASSLAGETQYF. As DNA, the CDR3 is TGTGCCAGCAGCCTAGCGGGCGAGACCCAGTACTTC.